These T cell receptor beta chains were read from a single sample in a study of cytomegalovirus exposure and HLA in healthy donors. Repertoires were generated with immunoSEQ multiplex PCR, while TCRdb's copy carries only in-frame clones and drops some. The table has 95,000 to 100,000 clones, approximately 76% seen once; the top ten hold around 4%. Sequencing was performed on PBMCs. Receptors originate from a man aged 35 to 55 in good health and CMV-seronegative. Both conserved end residues are part of each CDR3. The order of the fields is CDR3 length, V gene, clone size, J gene, CDR3 protein. Clone size is given for some rows only: seen once, a few or many times, or a class if the clone is expanded.

15	TRBV4-1	NA	TRBJ2-1	CASSQDSSFYNEQFF
15	TRBV6-5	NA	TRBJ1-3	CASSPGRRTVNTIYF
13	TRBV18	NA	TRBJ1-1	CASSEQVVAEAFF
14	TRBV4-2	NA	TRBJ1-4	CASSQDLINEKLFF
13	TRBV19	NA	TRBJ1-2	CASREGTVGGYTF
17	TRBV19	NA	TRBJ1-6	CASSNRQGFSYNSPLHF
14	TRBV5-1	NA	TRBJ1-1	CASSLVGGDTEAFF
15	TRBV5-1	NA	TRBJ2-2	CASQQGAIASGELFF
13	TRBV7-7	NA	TRBJ1-1	CASSLERGTEAFF
13	TRBV10-3	NA	TRBJ2-1	CAITVAQYNEQFF
13	TRBV30	NA	TRBJ2-2	CAWSPQNTGELFF
14	TRBV27	NA	TRBJ1-4	CASGGGGTNEKLFF
15	TRBV7-9	NA	TRBJ2-3	CSSSLRDYPGEAQYF
17	TRBV27	few	TRBJ1-2	CASSLSVGRGANYGYTF
16	TRBV15	NA	TRBJ1-6	CATSRGMSSYNSPLHF
14	TRBV28	NA	TRBJ1-2	CASKLTGTNYGYTF
11	TRBV5-6	few	TRBJ1-1	CASSSRFEAFF
15	TRBV5-5	NA	TRBJ1-3	CASSLEWSSGNTIYF
12	TRBV30	few	TRBJ1-1	CAYDRGNTEAFF
14	TRBV2	NA	TRBJ1-6	CASQSGSYNSPLHF
18	TRBV6-1	NA	TRBJ1-3	CASSEMLGRRLSGNTIYF
14	TRBV5-1	NA	TRBJ2-5	CASSFGGARETQYF
15	TRBV6-1	NA	TRBJ2-5	CASSEALAGEETQYF
13	TRBV5-1	NA	TRBJ2-3	CASSFGVRDTQYF
16	TRBV5-4	NA	TRBJ1-1	CASSLQQGGGATEAFF
15	TRBV19	once	TRBJ1-2	CASSHYRTGGYGYTF
14	TRBV4-1	few	TRBJ1-1	CASSQDSGFPEAFF
14	TRBV10-2	NA	TRBJ2-2	CASDGGTNTGELFF
16	TRBV19	few	TRBJ2-2	CASSIGRNGGTGELFF
15	TRBV5-1	NA	TRBJ2-1	CASSLDGGAGNEQFF
13	TRBV4-1	NA	TRBJ2-7	CASSRTDSYEQYF
14	TRBV5-1	NA	TRBJ1-1	CASSFGSGSTEAFF
12	TRBV9	NA	TRBJ2-1	CASRGTSLEQFF
14	TRBV5-1	NA	TRBJ1-1	CASSFQGSDTEAFF
18	TRBV28	NA	TRBJ2-2	CASSWGRGDGRAPGELFF